The present TCR beta chain was sequenced within a study of Ad26.COV2.S vaccination and SARS-CoV-2 variants. Whole-study context: Intramuscularly, Ad26.COV2.S was given either once or twice, 56 days apart.

Clones were read by immunoSEQ multiplex PCR, and TCRdb kept only the in-frame ones, dropping some. Of more than 300,000 clones listed, just under 85% were seen once; the top ten hold around 2%. Treatment specified: around 19 received Ad26.COV2.S at low or high dose, single or two shots; several received placebo; per-sample allocation not given. The samples date from day 63 after the first vaccine or placebo injection. V lost 0 bases, J lost 7 bases, and 18 bases lay in between. Germline loops: CDR1 SGHAT, CDR2 FQNNGV. CDR3 length: 16 residues. The material was peripheral blood, obtained in a trial of Ad26.COV2.S vaccine versus placebo. The chain is built from TRBV11-2 and TRBJ1-2; D possibly corresponds to TRBD1 (5 bases). The TCR comes from a person aged 18-65 years who received the Ad26.COV2.S COVID-19 vaccine or a placebo. The DNA for the CDR3 is TGTGCCAGCAGCTTAGATCCACGTTGGACGGGGGTTGGCTACACCTTC. Protein sequence: CASSLDPRWTGVGYTF.